Listed below are T cell receptor beta chains from one sample, sequenced in a study of CD8+CD57+ T cells in acquired aplastic anemia. TCRdb passed the reads through MiXCR, listing each CDR3 protein once. In the table there are under 350,000 distinct CDR3 sequences, about 50% of which are singletons. The sequencing input was sorted CD4+, CD8+, or CD8+CD57+ T cells (not recorded which) from PBMCs. The receptors originated from a human donor with aplastic anemia. Both conserved end residues are part of each CDR3. The D gene is left open where the match is weak. Expanded clones are given a class, and other clones once, few, many or no size at all.

v_gene	d_gene	j_gene	abundance	CDR3aa	CDR3nt
TRBV10-3	.	TRBJ1-2	.	CAISDSSLGGGDGYTF	TGTGCCATCAGTGACTCGTCACTGGGTGGAGGGGATGGCTACACCTTC
TRBV2	TRBD2	TRBJ2-3	.	CASSVGGGASLGTQYF	TGTGCCAGCAGTGTGGGCGGGGGGGCCTCCCTCGGTACGCAGTATTTT
TRBV18	TRBD1	TRBJ2-7	.	CASSPDRDSPYEQYF	TGTGCCAGCTCACCAGACAGGGATTCCCCCTACGAGCAGTACTTC
TRBV10-3	.	TRBJ2-2	few	CAISQTGENTGELFF	TGTGCCATCAGTCAGACAGGAGAGAACACCGGGGAGCTGTTTTTT
TRBV10-1	TRBD2	TRBJ2-1	.	CASSSGTRVGDEQFF	TGCGCCAGCAGTTCCGGGACTAGGGTGGGCGATGAGCAGTTCTTC
TRBV29-1	.	TRBJ1-1	.	CSVERGSTEAFF	TGCAGCGTTGAACGGGGGAGCACTGAAGCTTTCTTT
TRBV6-6	TRBD1	TRBJ2-3	.	CASSYAPDRDTQYF	TGTGCCAGCAGTTACGCCCCGGACAGGGATACGCAGTATTTT
TRBV7-9	.	TRBJ2-3	.	CASSEDEGVGTDTQYF	TGTGCCAGCAGTGAAGATGAGGGGGTGGGCACAGATACGCAGTATTTT
TRBV6-5	.	TRBJ2-1	many	CASSYALTSSYNEQFF	TGTGCCAGCAGTTACGCGCTCACCAGTTCCTACAATGAGCAGTTCTTC
TRBV7-3	.	TRBJ2-1	many	CASSFVEGSHEQFF	TGTGCCAGCAGCTTTGTAGAGGGTTCGCATGAGCAGTTCTTC
TRBV7-9	TRBD1	TRBJ1-3	many	CASRSQGADGNTIYF	TGTGCCAGCAGGTCACAGGGGGCGGACGGAAACACCATATATTTT
TRBV7-7	.	TRBJ2-2	many	CASSLETGAGELFF	TGTGCCAGCAGCTTAGAAACAGGAGCCGGGGAGCTGTTTTTT
TRBV7-8	TRBD1	TRBJ1-6	many	CASSLAPVGRGSKNSPLHF	TGTGCCAGCAGCTTAGCGCCCGTGGGCAGGGGGTCCAAAAATTCACCCCTCCACTTT
TRBV6-1	.	TRBJ1-3	.	CASRFSDTTSGNTIYF	TGTGCCAGCAGGTTTTCGGACACCACATCTGGAAACACCATATATTTT
TRBV12-3/TRBV12-4	.	TRBJ2-7	.	CASSFAAPPYEQYF	TGTGCCAGCAGTTTTGCGGCGCCCCCCTACGAGCAGTACTTC
TRBV2	.	TRBJ2-6	.	CASRSGANVLTF	TGTGCCAGTCGGTCTGGGGCCAACGTCCTGACTTTC
TRBV5-6	.	TRBJ2-1	.	CASSLQNLGGFF	TGTGCCAGCAGCCTCCAAAATCTGGGGGGGTTCTTC
TRBV19	.	TRBJ2-2	.	CASSNYWSAFF	TGTGCCAGTAGTAACTACTGGAGCGCGTTTTTT
TRBV6-5	.	TRBJ1-1	many	CASSYSGVNTEAFF	TGTGCCAGCAGTTACTCAGGGGTGAACACTGAAGCTTTCTTT
TRBV7-2	.	TRBJ2-2	many	CASSPQLVGGELFF	TGTGCCAGCAGCCCTCAACTAGTGGGCGGGGAGCTGTTTTTT
TRBV5-4	.	TRBJ1-5	few	CASSAKGSNQPQHF	TGTGCCAGCAGCGCGAAGGGGAGCAATCAGCCCCAGCATTTT
TRBV29-1	TRBD1	TRBJ1-5	.	CSALQGAGEPQHF	TGCAGCGCTCTACAGGGGGCGGGTGAGCCCCAGCATTTT
TRBV3-1	.	TRBJ2-1	many	CASSQGQGLYNEQFF	TGTGCCAGCAGCCAAGGACAGGGACTTTACAATGAGCAGTTCTTC
TRBV29-1	TRBD1	TRBJ2-5	.	CSVARGATGYAETQYF	TGCAGCGTTGCAAGAGGGGCGACAGGGTATGCGGAGACCCAGTACTTC
TRBV7-3	TRBD2	TRBJ2-3	.	CASSLTGSGGVLSSTDTQYF	TGTGCCAGCAGCTTAACTGGTAGCGGGGGGGTCCTTTCCAGCACAGATACGCAGTATTTT